This entry lists 24 T cell receptor beta chains sequenced from one sample in a study of somatic mutations in cytotoxic T cells in rheumatoid arthritis. Generated by immunoSEQ multiplex PCR, the TCRdb table keeps only in-frame clones and is missing some. This table holds 12,000 or so clones, roughly 80% found once. Sequenced input: CD8+ T cells sorted from blood. The receptors derive from a man aged 50 to 59 in good health.

V is TRBV5-1 and J is TRBJ2-5, with 7 bases matching TRBD1. The J call may be mistaken, given a closer DNA end match to TRBJ2-7. Germline-derived CDR1 and CDR2 are SGHRS and YFSETQ. There are 15 residues in the CDR3. The CDR3 here is CASSLAEGQPYEQYF. DNA for the CDR3: TGCGCCAGCAGCTTGGCCGAGGGACAGCCATACGAGCAGTACTTC.

The chain combines TRBV7-9 with TRBJ1-2; 8 bases agree with TRBD1. J gave up 8 bases and V 7 bases, and 12 bases lay outside the gene matches. Germline V CDR1 and CDR2: SEHNR, FQNEAQ (reference sequence). The CDR3 totals 14 residues. Here the CDR3 reads CASNSGGQTGGYTF. For the CDR3, the DNA is TGTGCCAGCAACTCAGGGGGCCAAACGGGAGGCTACACCTTC.

The chain joins TRBV30 to TRBJ2-7, with 7 bases identical to TRBD2. The germline gives CDR1 GTSNPN, CDR2 SVGIG (reference sequence). CDR3 length equals 13 residues. The CDR3 reads CASDGGGTYEQYV. In DNA form, the CDR3 reads TGTGCATCGGATGGGGGGGGTACCTACGAGCAGTACGTC.

The chain couples TRBV28 to TRBJ1-5; 11 bases are a match to TRBD1. The CDR3 is 13 amino acids. The ends lost 4 bases at V and 7 bases at J; junction bases unmatched: 0. Per the germline V gene, CDR1 is MDHEN and CDR2 is SYDVKM. The CDR3 loop is CASSWTGGQPQHF. The CDR3, as DNA: TGTGCCAGCAGTTGGACAGGGGGCCAGCCCCAGCATTTT.

This clone occurred a few times. The chain employs TRBV7-2 and TRBJ1-2, with a tentative D call TRBD1 (6 bases). Germline lookup yields CDR1 SGHTA and CDR2 FQGNSA. CDR3 size: 13 residues. Trimming removed 0 bases from V and 7 bases from J, with 9 bases in between. This CDR3 is CASSLAGGSGYTF. In DNA, the CDR3 is TGTGCCAGCAGCTTAGCAGGGGGAAGTGGCTACACCTTC.

This chain uses TRBV11-3 with TRBJ2-1, with D uncertain. The length of the CDR3 is 14 residues. Germline-derived CDR1 and CDR2 are SGHNT and YENEEA. V lost 2 bases and J 8 bases, leaving 13 bases between the germline ends. In DNA form, the CDR3 reads TGTGCCAGCAGCTTAATCCGAAGATTCGATGAGCAGTTCTTC. It specifies CASSLIRRFDEQFF.

V is TRBV13 and J is TRBJ1-1; 7 nucleotides line up with TRBD1. Per germline, CDR1 PRHDT and CDR2 FYEKMQ (reference sequence). Trimming cost V 5 bases and J 1 base; bases outside gene matches: 10. This CDR3 region has 16 residues. CDR3 in DNA: TGTGCCAGCAGCCGCTACGACAGGGCTTCGAACACTGAAGCTTTCTTT. Residues: CASSRYDRASNTEAFF.

The gene calls are TRBV6-1 and TRBJ1-2, with D unclear. This CDR3 region has 12 residues. Germline CDR1 reads MNHNS; CDR2 reads SASEGT. Trimming cost V 4 bases and J 7 bases, with 10 bases left between them. CDR3 sequence (DNA): TGTGCCAGCAGTGTCTGGGGTGGTGGCTACACCTTC. Protein: CASSVWGGGYTF.

J is TRBJ1-6 and V is TRBV27, with 8 bases fitting TRBD1. Trimming at V came to 6 bases and at J to 9 bases, leaving 7 bases not matched to a gene. This CDR3 is built from 14 residues. Germline CDR1 MNHEY, CDR2 SMNVEV (reference sequence). The CDR3 bases are TGTGCCAGCAGCGCAGGGACAGGCGGTTCACCCCTCCACTTT. Protein: CASSAGTGGSPLHF.

This clone turned up a few times. DNA for the CDR3: TGTGCCAGCAGTGAAGTTTTGAGGGACAGGGCAAACGGCTACACCTTC. Residues: CASSEVLRDRANGYTF. The chain recombines TRBV2 with TRBJ1-2; the match to TRBD1 covers 9 bases. Losses at the gene ends were 1 base for V and 8 bases for J; bases not matched to a gene: 11. From germline, CDR1 is SNHLY and CDR2 FYNNEI. This CDR3 contains 16 residues.

The chain joins TRBV11-2 to TRBJ1-2; D call uncertain. With 0 bases removed from V and 10 bases from J, the gap between germline ends came to 9 bases. CDR3 length equals 12 residues. The germline V gene has CDR1 SGHAT and CDR2 FQNNGV. The CDR3 here is CASSLDPLDYTF. The DNA for the CDR3 is TGTGCCAGCAGCTTAGATCCCCTCGACTACACCTTC.

The chain links TRBV7-8 to TRBJ1-2, with D possibly being TRBD1 (6 bases). In germline, CDR1 is SGHVS, CDR2 FQNEAQ. Trimming took off 1 base at V and 4 bases at J, with 16 bases between the two ends. The CDR3 contains 16 residues. The CDR3 DNA sequence: TGTGCCAGCAGCTTAGTTCCTTTGGGACAAACCTATGGCTACACCTTC. It specifies CASSLVPLGQTYGYTF.

The chain links TRBV27 to TRBJ1-5; D is unresolved. The CDR3 spans 13 residues. V was pared by 8 bases and J by 5 bases, with 13 bases between. Germline V gene data show CDR1 as MNHEY and CDR2 as SMNVEV (reference sequence). CDR3 DNA sequence: TGTGCCAGCTCCCGGGCTTCACATCAGCCCCAGCATTTT. This translates into CASSRASHQPQHF.

This chain joins TRBV18 and TRBJ2-1; D is uncertain. Germline loops: CDR1 KGHSH, CDR2 LQKENI. The CDR3 has 16 residues. The ends were cut back, 6 bases at V and 5 bases at J, with 20 bases in the middle. The CDR3 coding sequence is TGTGCCAGCTCTACCGCCAACGACAACCCAAACAATGAGCAGTTCTTC. This sequence encodes CASSTANDNPNNEQFF.

This chain connects TRBV20-1 to TRBJ1-1; D is unresolved. The ends were cut back, 4 bases at V and 5 bases at J, with 5 bases in the middle. Germline V CDR1 and CDR2: DFQATT, SNEGSKA (reference sequence). The CDR3 runs to 10 residues. The CDR3 DNA sequence: TGCAGTGCTATTCGGACTGAAGCTTTCTTT. It codes for CSAIRTEAFF.

The CDR3 DNA sequence: TGTGCCAGCACGAGGGCAAGGGGGACCCAGTACTTC. Encoded protein: CASTRARGTQYF. This chain uses TRBV7-9 with TRBJ2-5, with D perhaps matching TRBD1 or TRBD2 (5 bases each). This CDR3 region has 12 residues. Germline assignment: CDR1 SEHNR and CDR2 FQNEAQ (reference sequence). With 7 bases removed from V and 7 bases from J, the gap between germline ends came to 13 bases.

V is TRBV19 and J is TRBJ2-1; TRBD2 agrees at 7 bases. The CDR3 extends over 14 amino acids. Germline CDR1 LNHDA, CDR2 SQIVND (reference sequence). V gave up 4 bases and J gave up 6 bases; unmatched junction bases: 6. CDR3 in DNA: TGTGCCAGTAGTAGCCGGACTAGTGGCAATGAGCAGTTCTTC. Amino acids: CASSSRTSGNEQFF.

The chain joins TRBV5-1 to TRBJ2-1; TRBD2 matches 9 bases. V lost 0 bases and J lost 6; bases outside the gene matches: 19. Looked up from germline, CDR1 is SGHRS and CDR2 is YFSETQ. CDR3 size: 20 residues. The CDR3 spells CASSLDGGLSAGGHVNEQFF. The CDR3 bases are TGCGCCAGCAGCTTGGACGGGGGCCTTAGCGCGGGAGGGCACGTCAATGAGCAGTTCTTC.

This chain uses TRBV19 with TRBJ1-5; a possible D gene is TRBD1 (5 bases). The CDR3 runs 13 residues. Trimming left V 8 bases short and J 0 bases short, with 8 bases between. Looked up from germline, CDR1 is LNHDA and CDR2 is SQIVND (reference sequence). The CDR3 is CASGGDSNQPQHF. CDR3 coding DNA: TGTGCCAGTGGGGGGGATAGCAATCAGCCCCAGCATTTT.

The chain couples TRBV7-9 to TRBJ1-4, with D possibly matching TRBD1 (5 bases). The CDR3 runs to 16 residues. From germline, CDR1 is SEHNR and CDR2 FQNEAQ (reference sequence). Trimming took off 6 bases at V and 4 bases at J, with 18 bases between the two ends. DNA for the CDR3: TGTGCCAGCAGTTACCTAGGGGCCAGGGTTAATGAAAAACTGTTTTTT. As protein: CASSYLGARVNEKLFF. Together with reference TRBV7-9 and TRBJ1-4, the CDR3 gives the full variable domain: DTGVSQNPRHKITKRGQNVTFRCDPISEHNRLYWYRQTLGQGPEFLTYFQNEAQLEKSRLLSDRFSAERPKGSFSTLEIQRTEQGDSAMYLCASSYLGARVNEKLFFGSGTQLSVL.

CDR3 nucleotide sequence: TGTGCCAGCAGCTCATACGGAAGCAATGAGCAGTTCTTC. This gives the protein CASSSYGSNEQFF. V is TRBV11-3 and J is TRBJ2-1; no definite D call. V dropped 4 bases and J dropped 6 bases, with 10 bases sitting between them. The germline gives CDR1 SGHNT, CDR2 YENEEA. This CDR3 has 13 amino acids.

The chain combines TRBV7-9 with TRBJ2-1; D is undetermined. Trimming left V 0 bases short and J 4 bases short, with 1 base between. Germline CDR1 is SEHNR and CDR2 is FQNEAQ (reference sequence). CDR3 length equals 12 residues. The CDR3 sequence is CASSLAYNEQFF. CDR3 nucleotides: TGTGCCAGCAGCTTAGCGTACAATGAGCAGTTCTTC.

This rearrangement joins TRBV7-9 to TRBJ1-4; possible D gene TRBD1, 6 bases. Germline CDR1 SEHNR, CDR2 FQNEAQ (reference sequence). V gave up 5 bases and J gave up 5 bases, with 18 bases separating them. The CDR3 is made up of 16 amino acids. CDR3 sequence: CASSPIGGFLNEKLFF. As DNA, the CDR3 is TGTGCCAGCAGCCCGATAGGGGGGTTTTTGAATGAAAAACTGTTTTTT.

The V call is TRBV28, the J call TRBJ1-3, with TRBD1 matching 8 bases. Germline V gene lookup returns CDR1 MDHEN and CDR2 SYDVKM. Losses at the gene ends were 5 bases for V and 0 bases for J; bases not matched to a gene: 9. The CDR3 totals 17 residues. The CDR3 reads CASSTPRTGSSGNTIYF. The CDR3 DNA is TGTGCCAGCAGTACCCCCCGGACAGGGAGCTCTGGAAACACCATATATTTT.